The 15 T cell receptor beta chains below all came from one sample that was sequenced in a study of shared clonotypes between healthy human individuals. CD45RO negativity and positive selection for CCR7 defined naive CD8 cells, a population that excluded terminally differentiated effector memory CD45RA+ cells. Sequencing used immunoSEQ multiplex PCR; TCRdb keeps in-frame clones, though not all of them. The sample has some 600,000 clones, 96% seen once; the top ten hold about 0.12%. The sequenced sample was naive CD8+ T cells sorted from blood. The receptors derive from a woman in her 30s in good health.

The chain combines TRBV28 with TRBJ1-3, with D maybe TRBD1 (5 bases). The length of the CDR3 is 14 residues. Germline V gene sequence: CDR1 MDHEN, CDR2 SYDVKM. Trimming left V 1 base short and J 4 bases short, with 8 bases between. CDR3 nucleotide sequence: TGTGCCAGCAGTTTATCCGGGGCCGGAAACACCATATATTTT. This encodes CASSLSGAGNTIYF.

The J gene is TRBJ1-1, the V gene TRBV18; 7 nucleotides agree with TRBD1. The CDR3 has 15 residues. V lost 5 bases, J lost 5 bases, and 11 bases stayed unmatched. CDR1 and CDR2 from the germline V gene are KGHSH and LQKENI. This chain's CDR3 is CASSDETGRRTEAFF. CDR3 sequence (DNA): TGTGCCAGCTCAGACGAGACAGGGCGGCGGACTGAAGCTTTCTTT.

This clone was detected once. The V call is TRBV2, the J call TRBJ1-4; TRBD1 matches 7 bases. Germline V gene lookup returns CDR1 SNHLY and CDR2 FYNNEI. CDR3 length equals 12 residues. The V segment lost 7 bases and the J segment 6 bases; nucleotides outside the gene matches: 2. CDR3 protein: CASTGGHEKLFF. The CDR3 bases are TGTGCCAGCACAGGGGGACATGAAAAACTGTTTTTT.

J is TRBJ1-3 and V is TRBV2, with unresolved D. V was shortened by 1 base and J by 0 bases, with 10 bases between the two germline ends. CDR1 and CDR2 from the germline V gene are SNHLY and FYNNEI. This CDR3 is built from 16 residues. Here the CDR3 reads CASSEGVGFSGNTIYF. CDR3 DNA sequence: TGTGCCAGCAGTGAAGGTGTGGGGTTCTCTGGAAACACCATATATTTT.

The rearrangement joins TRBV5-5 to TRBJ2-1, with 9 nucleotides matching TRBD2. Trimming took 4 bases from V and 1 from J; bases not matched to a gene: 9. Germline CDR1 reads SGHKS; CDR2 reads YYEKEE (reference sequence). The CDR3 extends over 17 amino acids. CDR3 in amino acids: CASSASFLAGSYNEQFF. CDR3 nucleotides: TGTGCCAGCAGCGCCAGCTTCCTAGCGGGGTCCTACAATGAGCAGTTCTTC.

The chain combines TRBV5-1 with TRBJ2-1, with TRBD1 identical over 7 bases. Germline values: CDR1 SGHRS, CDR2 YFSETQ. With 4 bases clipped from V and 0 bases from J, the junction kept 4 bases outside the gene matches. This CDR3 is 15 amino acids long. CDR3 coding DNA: TGCGCCAGCAGCCTGGGACAGACCTCCTACAATGAGCAGTTCTTC. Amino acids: CASSLGQTSYNEQFF.

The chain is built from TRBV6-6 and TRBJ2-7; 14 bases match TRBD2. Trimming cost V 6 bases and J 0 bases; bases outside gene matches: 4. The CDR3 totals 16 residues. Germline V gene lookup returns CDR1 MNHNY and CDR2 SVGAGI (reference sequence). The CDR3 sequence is CASRGLAGEVSYEQYF. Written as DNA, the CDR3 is TGTGCCAGCAGGGGACTAGCGGGGGAGGTCTCCTACGAGCAGTACTTC.

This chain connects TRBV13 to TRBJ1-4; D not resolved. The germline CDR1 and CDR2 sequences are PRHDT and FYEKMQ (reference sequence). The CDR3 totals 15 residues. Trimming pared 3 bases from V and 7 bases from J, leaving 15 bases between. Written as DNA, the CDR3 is TGTGCCAGCAGCTTGTGGGCGGAGAGTAGTGAAAAACTGTTTTTT. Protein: CASSLWAESSEKLFF.

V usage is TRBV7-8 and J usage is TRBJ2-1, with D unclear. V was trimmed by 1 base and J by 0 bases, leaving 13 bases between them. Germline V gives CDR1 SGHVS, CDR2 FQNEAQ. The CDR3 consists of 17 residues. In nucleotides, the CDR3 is TGTGCCAGCAGCTTAGAGGCAGATATTAGCTCCTACAATGAGCAGTTCTTC. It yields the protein CASSLEADISSYNEQFF.

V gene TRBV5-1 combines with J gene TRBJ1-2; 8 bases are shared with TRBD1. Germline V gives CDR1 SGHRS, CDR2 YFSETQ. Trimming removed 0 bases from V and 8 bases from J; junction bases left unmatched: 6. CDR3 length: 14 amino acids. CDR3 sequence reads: CASSLGQGLRGYTF. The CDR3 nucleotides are TGCGCCAGCAGCTTGGGACAGGGGTTGAGGGGCTACACCTTC.

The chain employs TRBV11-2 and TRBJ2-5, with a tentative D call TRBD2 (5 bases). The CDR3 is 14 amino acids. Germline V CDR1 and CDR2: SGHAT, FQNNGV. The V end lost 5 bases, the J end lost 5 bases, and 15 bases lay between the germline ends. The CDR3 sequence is CASSKLTRRETQYF. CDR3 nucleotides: TGTGCCAGCAGCAAACTGACACGGAGGGAGACCCAGTACTTC.

The CDR3 coding sequence is TGTGCCAGCAGCCAAGAGACTAGCGGGATTGAGGACAAAACGTATACGCAGTATTTT. Translated, it gives CASSQETSGIEDKTYTQYF. The J gene is TRBJ2-3, the V gene TRBV4-2; 11 positions agree with TRBD2. Trimming at V came to 0 bases and at J to 7 bases, leaving 15 bases not matched to a gene. Per the germline V gene, CDR1 is LGHNA and CDR2 is YNFKEQ. This CDR3 region has 19 residues.

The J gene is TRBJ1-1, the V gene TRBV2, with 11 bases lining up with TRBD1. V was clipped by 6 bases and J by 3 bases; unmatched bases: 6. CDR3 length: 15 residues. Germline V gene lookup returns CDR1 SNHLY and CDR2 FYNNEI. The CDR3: CASRWTGGLYTEAFF. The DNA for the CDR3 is TGTGCCAGCAGATGGACAGGGGGCCTTTACACTGAAGCTTTCTTT.

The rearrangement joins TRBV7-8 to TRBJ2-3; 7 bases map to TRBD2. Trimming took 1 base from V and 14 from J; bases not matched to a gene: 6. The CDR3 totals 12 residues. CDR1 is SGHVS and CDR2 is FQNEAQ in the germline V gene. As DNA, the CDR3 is TGTGCCAGCAGCTTAGACACTAGCGATCCGTATTTT. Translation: CASSLDTSDPYF.

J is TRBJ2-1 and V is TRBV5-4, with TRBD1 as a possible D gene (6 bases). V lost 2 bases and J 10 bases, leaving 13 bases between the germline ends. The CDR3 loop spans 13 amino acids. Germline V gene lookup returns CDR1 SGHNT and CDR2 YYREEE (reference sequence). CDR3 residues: CASSFWGRGEQFF. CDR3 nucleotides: TGTGCCAGCAGCTTTTGGGGGCGAGGGGAGCAGTTCTTC.